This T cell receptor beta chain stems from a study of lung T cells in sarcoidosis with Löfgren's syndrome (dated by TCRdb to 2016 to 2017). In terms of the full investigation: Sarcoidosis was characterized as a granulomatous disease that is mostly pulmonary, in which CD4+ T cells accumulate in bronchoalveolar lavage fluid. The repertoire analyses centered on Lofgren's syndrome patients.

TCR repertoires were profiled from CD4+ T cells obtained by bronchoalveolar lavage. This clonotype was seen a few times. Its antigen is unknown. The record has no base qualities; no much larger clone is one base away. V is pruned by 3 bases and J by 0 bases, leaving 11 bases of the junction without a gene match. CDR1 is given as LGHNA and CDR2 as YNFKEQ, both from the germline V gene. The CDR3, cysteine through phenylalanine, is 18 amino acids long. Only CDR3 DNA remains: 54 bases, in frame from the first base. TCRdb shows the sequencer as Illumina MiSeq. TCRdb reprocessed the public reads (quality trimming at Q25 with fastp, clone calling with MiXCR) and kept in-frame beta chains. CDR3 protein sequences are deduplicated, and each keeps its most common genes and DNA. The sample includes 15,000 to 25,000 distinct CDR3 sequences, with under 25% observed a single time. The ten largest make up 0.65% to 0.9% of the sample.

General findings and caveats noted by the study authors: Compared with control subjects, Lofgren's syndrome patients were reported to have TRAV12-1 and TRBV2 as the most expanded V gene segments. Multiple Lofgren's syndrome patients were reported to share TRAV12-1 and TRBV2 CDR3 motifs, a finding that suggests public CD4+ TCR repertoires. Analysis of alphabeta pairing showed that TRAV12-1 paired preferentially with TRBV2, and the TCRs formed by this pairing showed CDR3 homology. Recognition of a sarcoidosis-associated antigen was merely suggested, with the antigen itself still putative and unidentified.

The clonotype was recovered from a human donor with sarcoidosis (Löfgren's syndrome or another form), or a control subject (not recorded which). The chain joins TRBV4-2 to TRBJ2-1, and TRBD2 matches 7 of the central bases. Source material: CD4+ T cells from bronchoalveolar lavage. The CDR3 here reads CASSQVTSSLDSYNEQFF. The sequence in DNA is TGTGCCAGCAGCCAGGTGACTAGCTCCCTCGACTCCTACAATGAGCAGTTCTTC.